These 25 T cell receptor beta chains came from one sample sequenced in a study of blood T cell repertoires in COVID-19. Profiling relied on immunoSEQ multiplex PCR, and the TCRdb table lists in-frame clones only, not all of them. The table records about 120,000 clones, 90% of them present only once. Sequencing was performed on peripheral blood. Receptors originate from a human donor with active COVID-19. The donor label of this sample is uncertain.

The rearrangement uses TRBV6-2 or TRBV6-3 and TRBJ2-6; TRBD1 aligns across 7 bases. Trimming at V came to 2 bases and at J to 1 base, leaving 5 bases not matched to a gene. Germline assignment: CDR1 MNHEY and CDR2 SVGEGT. This CDR3 contains 17 residues. In nucleotides, the CDR3 is TGTGCCAGCAGTTACACACAGGGGCTATCTGGGGCCAACGTCCTGACTTTC. Protein sequence: CASSYTQGLSGANVLTF.

This clone has only a few counts. The chain couples TRBV10-3 to TRBJ2-4; 11 nucleotides line up with TRBD2. V shed 3 bases and J 6 bases; nucleotides not matched to a gene: 13. This CDR3 has 18 residues. CDR1 is ENHRY and CDR2 is SYGVKD in the germline V gene. Written as DNA, the CDR3 is TGTGCCATCAGTGACATCGTTATAGCGGGGGGGCCTGGAAACATTCAGTACTTC. It translates to CAISDIVIAGGPGNIQYF.

The chain carries TRBV7-9 and TRBJ1-2, with 7 bases lining up with TRBD1. This CDR3 is built from 15 residues. With 5 bases clipped from V and 1 base from J, the junction kept 7 bases outside the gene matches. Germline V gives CDR1 SEHNR, CDR2 FQNEAQ (reference sequence). CDR3 DNA: TGTGCCAGCAGCCGGGGACAGCTGGATAACTATGGCTACACCTTC. Amino acids: CASSRGQLDNYGYTF.

The chain is built from TRBV4-1 and TRBJ2-5; D possibly corresponds to TRBD1 (6 bases). V gave up 6 bases and J gave up 2 bases, with 19 bases separating them. The CDR3 consists of 16 residues. Germline V lookup: CDR1 MGHRA, CDR2 YSYEKL. CDR3 region: CASSPRFGRGQETQYF. The CDR3 DNA reads TGCGCCAGCAGTCCAAGATTTGGCAGGGGTCAAGAGACCCAGTACTTC.

The chain is built from TRBV12-3 or TRBV12-4 and TRBJ1-5; D is possibly TRBD1 (6 bases). V shed 6 bases and J shed 6 bases, with 12 bases lying between them. The CDR3 length is 13 residues. The CDR3 sequence: CASSRLGGQPQHF. CDR3 DNA sequence: TGTGCCAGCAGCCGCTTAGGGGGTCAGCCCCAGCATTTT.

The genes are TRBV7-6 and TRBJ1-2; TRBD1 agrees at 9 bases. The ends lost 1 base at V and 5 bases at J; junction bases unmatched: 5. This CDR3 is 15 amino acids long. In germline, CDR1 is SGHVS, CDR2 FNYEAQ. Here the CDR3 DNA reads TGTGCCAGCAGCTTAGTACAGGGGGCTGTGTATGGCTACACCTTC. It is translated as CASSLVQGAVYGYTF.

The genes are TRBV19 and TRBJ1-6, with D tentatively TRBD1 (6 bases). There are 13 residues in the CDR3. V was cut by 3 bases and J by 9 bases, with 9 bases left in between. The germline V gene encodes CDR1 LNHDA and CDR2 SQIVND (reference sequence). CDR3 loop: CASSMTGTSPLHF. The CDR3 region has the DNA TGTGCCAGTAGTATGACAGGCACTTCACCCCTCCACTTT.

The chain links TRBV4-1 to TRBJ2-7, with D possibly TRBD1 on 5 matching bases. Looked up from germline, CDR1 is MGHRA and CDR2 is YSYEKL. There are 15 residues in the CDR3. V was cut by 0 bases and J by 4 bases, with 13 bases left in between. The CDR3 coding sequence is TGCGCCAGCAGCCAAGACAGGGCCCCCTTATACGAGCAGTACTTC. Its protein is CASSQDRAPLYEQYF.

This sequence joins TRBV19 and TRBJ2-2; perhaps TRBD2 as D (5 bases). Germline loops: CDR1 LNHDA, CDR2 SQIVND (reference sequence). CDR3 length equals 14 residues. Trimming removed 6 bases from V and 7 bases from J, with 15 bases in between. The CDR3 DNA is TGTGCCAGTAGGGAAACTAGTTCGATCGGGGAGCTGTTTTTT. Amino acids: CASRETSSIGELFF.

The gene calls are TRBV7-9 and TRBJ2-2, with a tentative D call TRBD1 (5 bases). Trimming removed 3 bases from V and 6 bases from J, with 11 bases in between. The CDR3 runs 14 residues. Germline V lookup: CDR1 SEHNR, CDR2 FQNEAQ (reference sequence). CDR3 DNA: TGTGCCAGCAGCTTGGGGCACCGATCCGGGGAGCTGTTTTTT. Translation: CASSLGHRSGELFF.

Written as DNA, the CDR3 is TGCGCCAGCAGCCAAATTCAAACGTCCGACAGTTACACTGAAGCTTTCTTT. This sequence encodes CASSQIQTSDSYTEAFF. The rearrangement links TRBV4-3 to TRBJ1-1; D may be TRBD1 (5 bases). The CDR3 has 17 residues. V was clipped by 2 bases and J by 3 bases, with 19 bases between them. Per germline, CDR1 LGHNA and CDR2 YSLEER.

The rearrangement joins TRBV6-6 to TRBJ1-1, with a possible D match to TRBD1 (5 bases). The CDR3 is 13 residues long. Trimming took off 7 bases at V and 5 bases at J, with 14 bases between the two ends. Germline-derived CDR1 and CDR2 are MNHNY and SVGAGI (reference sequence). This CDR3 is CASNNGGTTEAFF. CDR3 coding DNA: TGTGCCAGCAATAACGGGGGGACGACTGAAGCTTTCTTT.

This chain links TRBV6-1 with TRBJ2-5; 9 bases align to TRBD1. CDR3 length: 18 residues. J was trimmed by 5 bases and V by 0 bases; bases with no gene match: 13. The germline gives CDR1 MNHNS, CDR2 SASEGT. The CDR3 loop is CASSEAEDRGWSGETQYF. CDR3 DNA: TGTGCCAGCAGTGAAGCGGAGGACAGGGGTTGGTCTGGGGAGACCCAGTACTTC.

This CDR3 is CASRVENQPQHF. The CDR3 region has the DNA TGCGCCAGCAGGGTCGAGAATCAGCCCCAGCATTTT. The V gene is TRBV10-1, the J gene TRBJ1-5; no clear D. V lost 6 bases and J lost 4, with 7 bases in between. The CDR3 covers 12 residues. In germline, CDR1 is WNHNN, CDR2 SYGVQD (reference sequence).

This chain joins TRBV6-5 and TRBJ1-5, with 10 bases matching TRBD1. The CDR3 runs 15 residues. CDR1 is MNHEY, CDR2 SVGAGI, per germline. V dropped 6 bases and J dropped 5; count of bases not matched to a gene: 7. The CDR3 loop reads CASRAGGQGYQPQHF. DNA for the CDR3: TGTGCCAGCAGAGCTGGGGGACAGGGGTATCAGCCCCAGCATTTT.

The V call is TRBV5-4, the J call TRBJ2-7; 9 bases agree with TRBD1. Germline CDR1 reads SGHNT; CDR2 reads YYREEE (reference sequence). The CDR3 totals 14 residues. Losses at the gene ends were 4 bases for V and 4 bases for J; bases not matched to a gene: 6. CDR3 amino acids: CASSHGQGRYEQYF. The CDR3, as DNA: TGTGCCAGCAGCCATGGACAGGGGAGATACGAGCAGTACTTC.

J is TRBJ2-7 and V is TRBV10-3; TRBD2 agrees at 7 bases. The CDR3 runs 14 residues. J lost 7 bases, V lost 11 bases, and 17 bases had no gene match. The germline V gene encodes CDR1 ENHRY and CDR2 SYGVKD. The CDR3 is CAAGRAGTPREQYF. The CDR3 DNA is TGTGCCGCCGGCCGAGCGGGGACCCCTCGGGAGCAGTACTTC.

The rearrangement joins TRBV28 to TRBJ1-2; possible D gene TRBD1, 6 bases. This CDR3 is 15 amino acids long. Germline assignment: CDR1 MDHEN and CDR2 SYDVKM. Trimming left V 5 bases short and J 1 base short, with 14 bases between. CDR3 sequence: CASSLRTVFNYGYTF. The CDR3 nucleotides read TGTGCCAGCAGTCTCCGGACAGTCTTTAACTATGGCTACACCTTC.

The rearrangement joins TRBV28 to TRBJ2-6, with D tentatively TRBD2 (6 bases). CDR1 and CDR2 from the germline V gene are MDHEN and SYDVKM. V lost 3 bases, J lost 4 bases, and 10 bases lay in between. The CDR3 loop spans 15 amino acids. The CDR3 DNA reads TGTGCCAGCAGTTTTCGGGGGACCGGGGCCAACGTCCTGACTTTC. Encoded protein: CASSFRGTGANVLTF.

The V and J genes are TRBV9 and TRBJ1-5; maybe TRBD1 (5 bases). The CDR3 has 15 amino acids. Per the germline V gene, CDR1 is SGDLS and CDR2 is YYNGEE. V lost 0 bases to trimming and J lost 3 bases, with 10 bases between them. The chain's CDR3 is CASSVGGEINQPQHF. CDR3 in DNA: TGTGCCAGCAGCGTAGGGGGGGAAATCAATCAGCCCCAGCATTTT.

This sequence joins TRBV6-2 or TRBV6-3 and TRBJ1-1; no clear D gene. The V gene lost 6 bases and the J gene lost 10 bases, with 24 bases spanning the gap. This CDR3 spans 15 amino acids. Germline lookup yields CDR1 MNHEY and CDR2 SVGEGT. The CDR3, as DNA: TGTGCCAGCAGCCCCCACCACCCACTACACTTAGGAGCTTTCTTT. It yields the protein CASSPHHPLHLGAFF.

This clone appeared many times. This chain uses TRBV6-4 with TRBJ2-2, with TRBD1 identical over 10 bases. The CDR3 loop spans 15 amino acids. Germline V gene sequence: CDR1 MRHNA, CDR2 SNTAGT. The trim removed 4 bases at V and 6 bases at J, leaving 5 bases unmatched. The CDR3 DNA follows: TGTGCCAGCAGTGCCGGGACAGGGGACGCCGGGGAGCTGTTTTTT. Translating gives CASSAGTGDAGELFF.

The chain couples TRBV3-1 (or the pseudogene TRBV3-2) to TRBJ1-6; a possible D gene is TRBD1 (5 bases). This CDR3 has 19 residues. The V end was cut by 0 bases, the J end by 1 base, with 16 bases between. Germline assignment: CDR1 LGHDT and CDR2 YNNKEL (reference sequence). This chain's CDR3 is CASSQDLAGPGSYNSPLHF. CDR3 coding DNA: TGTGCCAGCAGCCAAGATCTGGCAGGGCCCGGGTCCTATAATTCACCCCTCCACTTT.

The chain is built from TRBV3-1 (or the pseudogene TRBV3-2) and TRBJ2-3; 11 positions match TRBD2. Germline loops: CDR1 LGHDT, CDR2 YNNKEL (reference sequence). V lost 7 bases and J lost 11; bases outside the gene matches: 17. The CDR3 extends over 16 amino acids. The DNA of the CDR3 is TGTGCCAGCACCACAGAACTAGCGGGGGCCAAAGGAAAGCAGTATTTT. This gives the protein CASTTELAGAKGKQYF.

A few counts support this clone. The chain recombines TRBV11-3 with TRBJ2-3; possible D gene TRBD2, 5 bases. CDR1 is SGHNT, CDR2 YENEEA, per germline. The CDR3 runs to 14 residues. Deletions cut 5 bases from V and 3 bases from J, with 12 bases between. CDR3 in DNA: TGTGCCAGCAGCGCTAGCCGACGGACAGATACGCAGTATTTT. Translation gives CASSASRRTDTQYF. Full variable domain (missing parts from reference TRBV11-3 and TRBJ2-3): EAGVVQSPRYKIIEKKQPVAFWCNPISGHNTLYWYLQNLGQGPELLIRYENEEAVDDSQLPKDRFSAERLKGVDSTLKIQPAELGDSAVYLCASSASRRTDTQYFGPGTRLTVL.